A single sample gave rise to the 23 T cell receptor beta chains below, sequenced in a study of cytomegalovirus exposure and HLA in healthy donors. Assay: immunoSEQ multiplex PCR; the TCRdb copy retains only in-frame clones and omits some. The sample shows about 270,000 clones, 86% of them seen only once. Sequencing input: PBMCs. The source of these receptors is a woman aged 18-29 years in good health and CMV-seronegative.

The chain recombines TRBV6-5 with TRBJ1-2; TRBD1 might be the D (6 bases). CDR1 is MNHEY, CDR2 SVGAGI, per germline. There are 14 residues in the CDR3. Trimming removed 0 bases from V and 6 bases from J, with 11 bases in between. CDR3 coding DNA: TGTGCCAGCAGTTACTCGCCTTCAGGGGATGGCTACACCTTC. Amino acid sequence: CASSYSPSGDGYTF.

This clone was counted once. The chain couples TRBV9 to TRBJ1-1; maybe TRBD1 (5 bases). Germline CDR1 and CDR2: SGDLS and YYNGEE. Deletions cut 4 bases from V and 3 bases from J, with 13 bases between. The CDR3 runs to 14 residues. CDR3 residues: CASSLLTGDTEAFF. The DNA of the CDR3 is TGTGCCAGCAGCCTTCTAACGGGGGACACTGAAGCTTTCTTT.

This chain joins TRBV2 and TRBJ2-7; maybe TRBD1 (5 bases). CDR1 and CDR2 from the germline V gene are SNHLY and FYNNEI. The CDR3 sequence is 13 residues long. Between the trimmed V and J ends, which lost 8 bases and 7 bases, there was a span of 18 bases. The DNA of the CDR3 is TGTGCCAGCCATCAGGGTACTTGGGAAGAGCAGTACTTC. It codes for CASHQGTWEEQYF.

The chain links TRBV7-3 to TRBJ2-1; a weak D match, TRBD1 (5 bases). This CDR3 has 14 residues. Germline-derived CDR1 and CDR2 are SGHTA and FQGTGA. Trimming stripped 5 bases from V and 7 bases from J, with 15 bases between. CDR3 nucleotides: TGTGCCAGCAGCCAAGGGCCAGGGTTGAATGAGCAGTTCTTC. Its protein is CASSQGPGLNEQFF.

V is TRBV5-4 and J is TRBJ1-2, with D possibly TRBD1 on 6 matching bases. The CDR3 totals 14 residues. The germline CDR1 and CDR2 sequences are SGHNT and YYREEE (reference sequence). V was shortened by 0 bases and J by 7 bases, with 13 bases between the two germline ends. The CDR3 reads CASSLAGTPFGYTF. Here the CDR3 DNA reads TGTGCCAGCAGCTTGGCCGGGACACCTTTTGGCTACACCTTC. Based on the CDR3 plus reference TRBV5-4 and TRBJ1-2, the full variable domain is ETGVTQSPTHLIKTRGQQVTLRCSSQSGHNTVSWYQQALGQGPQFIFQYYREEENGRGNFPPRFSGLQFPNYSSELNVNALELDDSALYLCASSLAGTPFGYTFGSGTRLTVV.

The chain combines TRBV6-1 with TRBJ1-2; D is unclear. Germline CDR1 MNHNS, CDR2 SASEGT. The CDR3 is made up of 11 amino acids. Trimming pared 8 bases from V and 6 bases from J, leaving 10 bases between. Here the CDR3 DNA reads TGTGCCAGCGGTGGTACGGATGGCTACACCTTC. Protein product: CASGGTDGYTF.

The chain links TRBV13 to TRBJ2-3; 8 nucleotides line up with TRBD2. Germline-derived CDR1 and CDR2 are PRHDT and FYEKMQ (reference sequence). After removal of 5 bases from V and 3 bases from J, the junction contained 7 bases not matched to a gene. This CDR3 contains 15 residues. CDR3 sequence: CASSPSGSYTDTQYF. The CDR3 DNA follows: TGTGCCAGCAGCCCCAGCGGGAGTTATACAGATACGCAGTATTTT.

This chain connects TRBV19 to TRBJ2-7; 9 bases agree with TRBD1. This CDR3 comprises 17 residues. Trimming cost V 0 bases and J 3 bases; bases outside gene matches: 9. Per the germline V gene, CDR1 is LNHDA and CDR2 is SQIVND (reference sequence). DNA of the CDR3: TGTGCCAGTAGTATAGAAATCACCGGGACAGGGTTCTACGAGCAGTACTTC. Its translation is CASSIEITGTGFYEQYF.

This clone came up once. The chain links TRBV13 to TRBJ2-5, with 8 bases fitting TRBD1. V shed 5 bases, J shed 1 base, and the junction held 9 bases outside the gene matches. The CDR3 consists of 16 residues. CDR1 PRHDT and CDR2 FYEKMQ come from the germline V gene (reference sequence). The CDR3 sequence: CASSRYQGATQETQYF. CDR3 DNA: TGTGCCAGCAGCCGATACCAGGGGGCCACCCAAGAGACCCAGTACTTC.

The gene calls are TRBV29-1 and TRBJ2-7, with 9 bases that match TRBD2. This CDR3 spans 13 amino acids. With 8 bases clipped from V and 2 bases from J, the junction kept 7 bases outside the gene matches. CDR1 is SQVTM, CDR2 ANQGSEA, per germline. The DNA of the CDR3 is TGCAGCATCATGACTAGCGGCGCCTACGAGCAGTACTTC. Its protein is CSIMTSGAYEQYF.

The chain has TRBV7-9 and TRBJ2-7; D possibly corresponds to TRBD2 (6 bases). Trimming stripped 5 bases from V and 6 bases from J, with 23 bases between. The germline gives CDR1 SEHNR, CDR2 FQNEAQ (reference sequence). The CDR3 has 16 amino acids. The CDR3 nucleotides read TGTGCCAGCAGCCCTAAGCAAGCCGGGAGTGCGGGCGAGCAGTACTTC. This translates into CASSPKQAGSAGEQYF.

The chain combines TRBV5-6 with TRBJ2-3; 7 bases fit TRBD1. The V segment lost 0 bases and the J segment 2 bases; nucleotides outside the gene matches: 9. The V gene's germline CDR1 is SGHDT and CDR2 YYEEEE. This CDR3 spans 17 amino acids. CDR3 residues: CASSLAGDREFTDTQYF. CDR3 bases: TGTGCCAGCAGCTTGGCCGGAGACAGGGAATTCACAGATACGCAGTATTTT.

The chain has TRBV5-1 and TRBJ2-7; 9 bases line up with TRBD2. There are 15 residues in the CDR3. The V gene end was trimmed by 3 bases and the J gene end by 3 bases; junction bases not matched to a gene: 7. CDR1 is SGHRS, CDR2 YFSETQ, per germline. The CDR3 loop is CASSWGNSGSYEQYF. The CDR3 DNA is TGCGCCAGCAGCTGGGGGAATAGCGGGAGCTACGAGCAGTACTTC.

V gene TRBV5-1 combines with J gene TRBJ2-7; 10 nucleotides align to TRBD2. Germline assignment: CDR1 SGHRS and CDR2 YFSETQ. This CDR3 comprises 16 residues. Germline trimming cut 0 bases from V and 3 bases from J; bases unmatched to any gene: 6. In nucleotides, the CDR3 is TGCGCCAGCAGCTTGGCTAGGCTAGCGGGGGTCTACGAGCAGTACTTC. This encodes CASSLARLAGVYEQYF.

The chain recombines TRBV10-3 with TRBJ1-2; 9 bases agree with TRBD1. Germline CDR1 is ENHRY and CDR2 is SYGVKD. The CDR3 is 15 amino acids. V lost 6 bases and J lost 5; bases outside the gene matches: 10. CDR3 in amino acids: CAISGRTGDVYGYTF. The CDR3 region has the DNA TGTGCCATCAGCGGACGGACAGGGGATGTATATGGCTACACCTTC.

The chain employs TRBV5-1 and TRBJ1-4; 7 nucleotides align to TRBD1. After removal of 2 bases from V and 3 bases from J, the junction contained 7 bases not matched to a gene. The CDR3 is 16 amino acids. Germline V gene sequence: CDR1 SGHRS, CDR2 YFSETQ. This CDR3 reads CASSLQGRTANEKLFF. CDR3 nucleotides: TGCGCCAGCAGCTTACAGGGGAGGACGGCTAATGAAAAACTGTTTTTT. Drawing the rest from reference TRBV5-1 and TRBJ1-4, the complete variable domain is KAGVTQTPRYLIKTRGQQVTLSCSPISGHRSVSWYQQTPGQGLQFLFEYFSETQRNKGNFPGRFSGRQFSNSRSEMNVSTLELGDSALYLCASSLQGRTANEKLFFGSGTQLSVL.

The J gene is TRBJ2-7, the V gene TRBV13; D perhaps matches TRBD2 (5 bases). V was shortened by 5 bases and J by 4 bases, with 15 bases between the two germline ends. The CDR3 runs to 14 residues. The germline V gene encodes CDR1 PRHDT and CDR2 FYEKMQ (reference sequence). The CDR3 here is CASSPDLRGYEQYF. The CDR3 DNA follows: TGTGCCAGCAGCCCGGACCTCCGGGGTTACGAGCAGTACTTC.

The rearrangement joins TRBV6-5 to TRBJ2-6; D perhaps matches TRBD2 (7 bases). The CDR3 has 14 amino acids. Trimming removed 6 bases from V and 2 bases from J, with 8 bases in between. CDR1 and CDR2 from the germline V gene are MNHEY and SVGAGI. The CDR3 here is CASRGGPGANVLTF. The CDR3 DNA reads as TGTGCCAGCAGGGGGGGGCCTGGGGCCAACGTCCTGACTTTC.

The rearrangement links TRBV5-1 to TRBJ1-1, with no clear D. In germline, CDR1 is SGHRS, CDR2 YFSETQ. The CDR3 is made up of 13 amino acids. V lost 2 bases and J lost 0, with 5 bases in between. The CDR3 region is CASSFAVNTEAFF. The CDR3 DNA reads as TGCGCCAGCAGCTTCGCAGTGAACACTGAAGCTTTCTTT. The full variable domain, rest sourced from reference TRBV5-1 and TRBJ1-1, is KAGVTQTPRYLIKTRGQQVTLSCSPISGHRSVSWYQQTPGQGLQFLFEYFSETQRNKGNFPGRFSGRQFSNSRSEMNVSTLELGDSALYLCASSFAVNTEAFFGQGTRLTVV.

For this clone: The germline gene is not matched at one end of the junction; a read error may be the cause. The chain recombines TRBV5-1 with TRBJ2-1; 13 bases are shared with TRBD2. The CDR3 loop spans 16 amino acids. From germline, CDR1 is SGHRS and CDR2 YFSETQ. The CDR3 DNA follows: TGCGCCAGCAGATTGGGACTAGCGGGGCATTACAATGAGCAGTTCTTC. Residues: CASRLGLAGHYNEQFF.

The V call is TRBV2, the J call TRBJ1-2; 8 bases map to TRBD1. The CDR3 has 13 residues. Germline V lookup: CDR1 SNHLY, CDR2 FYNNEI. The V and J ends lost 6 bases and 4 bases, in that order; junction bases with no gene match: 4. The CDR3 sequence is CASSQDRVYGYTF. The CDR3 DNA reads TGTGCCAGCAGCCAGGACAGGGTCTATGGCTACACCTTC.

V and J are TRBV5-1 and TRBJ1-5, with a weak D call TRBD1 (6 bases). Germline lookup yields CDR1 SGHRS and CDR2 YFSETQ. Trimming took 4 bases from V and 4 from J, leaving 12 bases between them. The CDR3 sequence is 14 residues long. CDR3 DNA sequence: TGCGCCAGCAGCCCCTCTACAGGGAATCAGCCCCAGCATTTT. Amino acid sequence: CASSPSTGNQPQHF.

The chain recombines TRBV6-5 with TRBJ1-2; D is perhaps TRBD1 (6 bases). Germline lookup yields CDR1 MNHEY and CDR2 SVGAGI. The CDR3 runs to 13 residues. V dropped 6 bases and J dropped 8 bases, with 16 bases sitting between them. The CDR3 spells CASSPGQLYGYTF. The DNA of the CDR3 is TGTGCCAGCAGCCCCGGACAGTTGTACGGCTACACCTTC.